This entry features one TCR beta chain sequence. The sample belongs to a study of control samples from healthy donors and cancer patients. The CDR3 covers 17 residues. Trimming took 2 bases from V and 2 from J; bases not matched to a gene: 6. Germline CDR1 reads LNHNV; CDR2 reads YYDKDF (reference sequence). Produced via immunoSEQ multiplex PCR; TCRdb's table is partial and in-frame only. The sample shows some 150,000 clones, about nine tenths of them seen only once. This sequence was found in a woman aged 25 to 39 in good health. The chain employs TRBV15 and TRBJ2-3; 11 positions match TRBD2. The sequencing sample was made of blood. The CDR3 DNA reads as TGTGCCACCAGCAGACTCGGGACTAGCGGTATCACAGATACGCAGTATTTT. It encodes CATSRLGTSGITDTQYF.